The rows below give T cell receptor beta chains drawn from one sample of a study of T-cell reconstitution after alpha-beta-depleted transplantation in children. TCRdb recomputed calls from the PCR reads with MiXCR, one row per CDR3 protein. The table lists about 980,000 distinct CDR3 sequences, less than 30% of them singletons. The specimen comprised PBMCs, mostly from graft donor cells, sampled 360 days after TCRalphabeta/CD19-depleted stem cell transplant. The source of these receptors is a boy less than two years old who had a stem cell transplant for SCID, so the T cells may come from the graft donor. The CDR3 runs from the conserved cysteine through the conserved F or W. The order of the fields is J gene, D gene, clone size, V gene, CDR3 DNA, CDR3 protein. A D gene is named only where the DNA matches it firmly. Expanded clones get a size class; other rows say once, few or many, or leave the size out.

TRBJ2-3 | - | - | TRBV12-3/TRBV12-4 | TGTGCCAGCCCTCGCAGATTACTTTTTAGCGATTACCGCACAGATACGCAGTATTTT | CASPRRLLFSDYRTDTQYF
TRBJ2-1 | - | few | TRBV11-2 | TGTGCCAGCAGCTCGTCCGGGGGCGTTCAGCAGTTCTTC | CASSSSGGVQQFF
TRBJ2-4 | - | few | TRBV12-3/TRBV12-4 | TGTGCCAGCAGGGAGGGGGTCCGAAAAAACATTCAGTACTTC | CASREGVRKNIQYF
TRBJ1-3 | - | few | TRBV12-3/TRBV12-4 | TGTGCCAGCGGGAAGGACGTACCCTCTGGAAACACCATATATTTT | CASGKDVPSGNTIYF
TRBJ2-1 | TRBD1 | - | TRBV7-9 | TGTGCCAGCAGCCCGAGCCTGACAGGGAAGCAGTTCTTC | CASSPSLTGKQFF
TRBJ2-7 | TRBD2 | few | TRBV5-1 | TGCGCCAGCAAACCCAAGCGGGGGGACTACGAGCAGTACTTC | CASKPKRGDYEQYF
TRBJ2-7 | - | few | TRBV3-1 | TGTGCCAGCAGCCGGGACCACTTTGACGAGCAGTACTTC | CASSRDHFDEQYF
TRBJ2-7 | - | - | TRBV12-3/TRBV12-4 | TGTGCCAGCGGCTACCAGGGGAACGAGCAGTACTTC | CASGYQGNEQYF
TRBJ1-2 | - | - | TRBV20-1 | TGCAGTGCTAGAGATTGGGCAGGGAGGTCCTATGGCTACACCTTC | CSARDWAGRSYGYTF
TRBJ1-2 | - | - | TRBV14 | TGTGCCAGCAGCCAAGTGATAGGGCAGGTCTATGGCTACACCTTC | CASSQVIGQVYGYTF
TRBJ2-2 | TRBD1 | - | TRBV12-3/TRBV12-4 | TGTGCCAGCAGATGGGCCGGGACAGTGAACACCGGGGAGCTGTTTTTT | CASRWAGTVNTGELFF
TRBJ2-7 | - | few | TRBV5-1 | TGCGCCAGCAGCTTGGGGGCCTCAGGGTCGAGGAACTTC | CASSLGASGSRNF
TRBJ1-3 | - | few | TRBV7-9 | TGTGCCAGCAGCACCCCGGGAGCCGGAAACACCATATATTTT | CASSTPGAGNTIYF
TRBJ2-3 | - | few | TRBV12-3/TRBV12-4 | TGTGCCAGCAGTCCCCTCGTGGGAACAGATACGCAGTATTTT | CASSPLVGTDTQYF
TRBJ2-3 | - | - | TRBV20-1 | TGCAGCGTGGACAGTTCCCTCAGCACAGATACGCAGTATTTT | CSVDSSLSTDTQYF
TRBJ2-7 | TRBD2 | once | TRBV5-1 | TGCGCCAGCAGCTTGGTTATTAGCGGGCCTACCTACGAGCAGTACTTC | CASSLVISGPTYEQYF
TRBJ1-2 | - | few | TRBV28 | TGTGCCAGCAGCTACGACAGGTCCCTGGGTAACTATGGCTACACCTTC | CASSYDRSLGNYGYTF
TRBJ2-1 | TRBD1 | - | TRBV7-2 | TGTGCCAGCAGCCTGGGGACAGGGGGCATGGATGAGCAGTTCTTC | CASSLGTGGMDEQFF
TRBJ2-1 | - | - | TRBV12-3/TRBV12-4 | TGTGCCAGCAGTTACCGGACCGGATTCGAGCAGTTCTTC | CASSYRTGFEQFF
TRBJ2-7 | - | few | TRBV5-1 | TGCGCCAGCAGGAAGGCCTCTGCTGGGGGGAACTCCTACGAGCAGTACTTC | CASRKASAGGNSYEQYF
TRBJ2-7 | - | - | TRBV7-2 | TGTGCCAGCAGCTTTAGGGACTTGGGCGAGCAGTACTTC | CASSFRDLGEQYF
TRBJ2-3 | - | few | TRBV4-2 | TGTGCCAGCAGCCAAGAGCTACGGGCAGATACGCAGTATTTT | CASSQELRADTQYF
TRBJ1-5 | TRBD1 | - | TRBV6-1 | TGTGCCAGCAGCCAGGGGGTGGGCCAGCCCCAGCATTTT | CASSQGVGQPQHF
TRBJ1-1 | - | - | TRBV12-3/TRBV12-4 | TGTGCCAGCAGTTTAGCGACGGGTCTGGACACTGAAGCTTTCTTT | CASSLATGLDTEAFF
TRBJ2-1 | - | few | TRBV7-9 | TGTGCCAGCAGCTTAGTTTGGGGCTGGTCGAGGAATGAGCAGTTCTTC | CASSLVWGWSRNEQFF
TRBJ2-7 | - | - | TRBV30 | TGTGCCGGGACTTACACGGGTTACGAGCAGTACTTC | CAGTYTGYEQYF
TRBJ2-1 | TRBD2 | - | TRBV27 | TGTGCCAGCAGTTTCCCCGGGGGGGCTCATCCTGAGCAGTTCTTC | CASSFPGGAHPEQFF
TRBJ2-1 | - | - | TRBV4-1 | TGCGCCAGCAGCCAAGAGTCTAGCGAATACAATGAGCAGTTCTTC | CASSQESSEYNEQFF
TRBJ1-1 | - | few | TRBV5-1 | TGCGCCAGCAGCTTGGTAGGCTTGGACACTGAAGCTTTCTTT | CASSLVGLDTEAFF
TRBJ2-7 | - | few | TRBV20-1 | TGCAGTGCTAGGAAGGCCAGCAGCTCCTACGAGCAGTACTTC | CSARKASSSYEQYF
TRBJ2-7 | - | - | TRBV18 | TGTGCCAGCTCACCGGCCGGGACCTACGAGCAGTACTTC | CASSPAGTYEQYF
TRBJ2-1 | TRBD2 | - | TRBV6-2/TRBV6-3 | TGTGCCAGCAGTTCCGGGGGGATCGGTTACAATGAGCAGTTCTTC | CASSSGGIGYNEQFF
TRBJ2-2 | TRBD2 | - | TRBV7-3 | TGTGCCAGCAGCTTAAGGAGCGGGGCCCCGAACACCGGGGAGCTGTTTTTT | CASSLRSGAPNTGELFF
TRBJ2-7 | - | - | TRBV29-1 | TGCAGCGTTGTGGTTCACGAGCAGTACTTC | CSVVVHEQYF
TRBJ1-1 | - | many | TRBV4-2 | TGTGCCAGCAGCCCCTTGGGACAAGGCACTGAAGCTTTCTTT | CASSPLGQGTEAFF
TRBJ2-5 | - | few | TRBV12-3/TRBV12-4 | TGTGCCAGCAGTCCAGAGGGACAGCGGGGCTGGGAGACCCAGTACTTC | CASSPEGQRGWETQYF
TRBJ1-1 | TRBD1 | - | TRBV25-1 | TGTGCCAGCAGCGCCCTGACAGGGCGGACTGAAGCTTTCTTT | CASSALTGRTEAFF
TRBJ2-1 | - | - | TRBV30 | TGTGCCTGGAGTGCCGACAGGAACAATGAGCAGTTCTTC | CAWSADRNNEQFF
TRBJ1-2 | - | few | TRBV12-3/TRBV12-4 | TGTGCCAGCAGTCGGGCAGGGGTTAACTATGGCTACACCTTC | CASSRAGVNYGYTF
TRBJ1-5 | TRBD1 | - | TRBV5-1 | TGCGCCAGCAGCTTGTGGACAGGTGTTCAGCCCCAGCATTTT | CASSLWTGVQPQHF
TRBJ2-2 | TRBD1 | few | TRBV29-1 | TGCAGCGTTTGGAGGGGACAGGGGAACACCGGGGAGCTGTTTTTT | CSVWRGQGNTGELFF
TRBJ1-5 | - | few | TRBV12-3/TRBV12-4 | TGTGCCAGCAGCTATACAGGAGGAGGCCAGCCCCAGCATTTT | CASSYTGGGQPQHF
TRBJ1-4 | - | - | TRBV20-1 | TGCAGTGCTAGTTACGGCAGGAATGAAAAACTGTTTTTT | CSASYGRNEKLFF
TRBJ2-5 | - | few | TRBV4-3 | TGCGCCAGCAGCCAAAACATGGGGGAGACCCAGTACTTC | CASSQNMGETQYF